This entry lists 12 T cell receptor beta chains sequenced from one sample in a study of a mutant IDH1 vaccine in newly diagnosed glioma. For these receptors, no antigen is known. Some clones are missing from TCRdb's copy, which holds only in-frame ones; the method was immunoSEQ multiplex PCR. The profile shows about 81,000 clones, 65% to 90% of them singletons. Time point defined: week 23, last vaccination. Mutant IDH1 20-mer peptide, at 300 ug, made up each vaccine dose, with topical imiquimod. Sequenced material: PBMCs, taken from a glioma patient whose treatment included an IDH1 peptide vaccine. The receptors stem from a young man with glioma. Some clones in this sample may be carry-over from other donors' samples.

This clone came up many times. The CDR3 DNA reads TGTGCCAGCGGGACAGGGGCGGGCTCTGGGGCCAACGTCCTGACTTTC. Its protein is CASGTGAGSGANVLTF. The V and J genes are TRBV27 and TRBJ2-6, with 10 bases that match TRBD1. This CDR3 has 16 amino acids. The J segment lost 0 bases and the V segment lost 8 bases, leaving 4 bases of the junction unmatched. Germline V gives CDR1 MNHEY, CDR2 SMNVEV (reference sequence).

This clone appeared once. The chain is built from TRBV10-3 and TRBJ2-1, with TRBD2 as a possible D gene (6 bases). This CDR3 comprises 15 residues. V lost 5 bases to trimming and J lost 5 bases, with 16 bases between them. CDR1 and CDR2 (germline): ENHRY, SYGVKD. The CDR3 DNA sequence: TGTGCCATCAGTAGGGAGGCTGGGGGAAACAATGAGCAGTTCTTC. It translates to CAISREAGGNNEQFF.

The chain carries TRBV4-2 and TRBJ2-1; 8 bases line up with TRBD2. Germline CDR1 reads LGHNA; CDR2 reads YNFKEQ. The CDR3 extends over 18 amino acids. J was trimmed by 6 bases and V by 3 bases; bases with no gene match: 16. For the CDR3, the DNA is TGTGCCAGCAGCCAGGGCCCACTGGGGGCGGGGGGACGCAATGAGCAGTTCTTC. Encoded protein: CASSQGPLGAGGRNEQFF.

The V gene is TRBV7-9, the J gene TRBJ1-2; TRBD1 aligns across 10 bases. Losses at the gene ends were 2 bases for V and 8 bases for J; bases not matched to a gene: 8. This CDR3 spans 15 amino acids. Germline-derived CDR1 and CDR2 are SEHNR and FQNEAQ (reference sequence). The CDR3 sequence: CASSLTTGQGGGYTF. DNA for the CDR3: TGTGCCAGCAGCTTAACAACAGGACAGGGGGGCGGCTACACCTTC.

The sample holds a few counts of this clone. The chain links TRBV21-1 to TRBJ2-1; the D call of TRBD1 is as the table states it, not checked on the DNA. TRBV21-1 is deemed a pseudogene. This CDR3 has 11 amino acids. CDR3 in amino acids: CASSHSNEQFF. In nucleotides, the CDR3 is TGTGCCAGCAGCCATTCAAATGAGCAGTTCTTC.

The V and J genes are TRBV5-1 and TRBJ2-2; tentatively, D is TRBD1 (6 bases). The CDR3 sequence is 13 residues long. Germline CDR1 SGHRS, CDR2 YFSETQ. Trimming took off 3 bases at V and 4 bases at J, with 7 bases between the two ends. The CDR3 here is CASSSRGTGELFF. The CDR3 bases are TGCGCCAGCAGCTCCAGGGGCACCGGGGAGCTGTTTTTT.

This clone has only one observation. The CDR3 here is CASSLVEETQYF. The CDR3 DNA reads TGTGCCAGCAGCTTAGTCGAAGAGACCCAGTACTTC. The rearrangement joins TRBV7-6 to TRBJ2-5; D not certain. Germline V gives CDR1 SGHVS, CDR2 FNYEAQ. There are 12 residues in the CDR3. Between the trimmed V and J ends, which lost 1 base and 3 bases, there was a span of 3 bases. Filled out from reference TRBV7-6 and TRBJ2-5, the complete variable domain reads GAGVSQSPRYKVTKRGQDVALRCDPISGHVSLYWYRQALGQGPEFLTYFNYEAQQDKSGLPNDRFSAERPEGSISTLTIQRTEQRDSAMYRCASSLVEETQYFGPGTRLLVL.

The V and J genes are TRBV18 and TRBJ2-5; TRBD2 agrees at 8 bases. With V trimmed by 2 bases and J by 2 bases, 1 base remained unmatched. CDR1 and CDR2 from the germline V gene are KGHSH and LQKENI. The CDR3 covers 14 residues. CDR3 amino acids: CASSPGTSQETQYF. The CDR3 region has the DNA TGTGCCAGCTCACCAGGGACTAGTCAAGAGACCCAGTACTTC.

V and J are TRBV6-1 and TRBJ2-1, with D possibly matching TRBD2 (5 bases). Germline V gene sequence: CDR1 MNHNS, CDR2 SASEGT. CDR3 length: 13 amino acids. Trimming left V 8 bases short and J 4 bases short, with 12 bases between. CDR3 protein: CASSGEGYNEQFF. CDR3 bases: TGTGCCAGCTCCGGCGAGGGTTACAATGAGCAGTTCTTC.

This clone was recorded once. V usage is TRBV27 and J usage is TRBJ1-1; no reliable D call. Trimming shortened V by 3 bases and J by 4 bases, and 15 bases separated the two germline ends. The V gene's germline CDR1 is MNHEY and CDR2 SMNVEV (reference sequence). This CDR3 is built from 15 residues. The CDR3, as DNA: TGTGCCAGCAGTTTGAGGTTCCCAGGCCCCACTGAAGCTTTCTTT. As protein: CASSLRFPGPTEAFF.

The V and J genes are TRBV30 and TRBJ2-1; no firm D call. Germline CDR1 is GTSNPN and CDR2 is SVGIG (reference sequence). V was trimmed by 0 bases and J by 7 bases, leaving 7 bases between them. The CDR3 has 12 amino acids. CDR3 protein: CAWSVVGNEQFF. The CDR3 DNA reads as TGTGCCTGGAGTGTAGTCGGAAATGAGCAGTTCTTC.

The chain couples TRBV29-1 to TRBJ2-3; 7 positions agree with TRBD2. CDR3 length equals 13 residues. With V trimmed by 5 bases and J by 2 bases, 4 bases remained unmatched. Germline-derived CDR1 and CDR2 are SQVTM and ANQGSEA. In DNA form, the CDR3 reads TGCAGCGTTACCGGGAGGCACACAGATACGCAGTATTTT. Protein: CSVTGRHTDTQYF.